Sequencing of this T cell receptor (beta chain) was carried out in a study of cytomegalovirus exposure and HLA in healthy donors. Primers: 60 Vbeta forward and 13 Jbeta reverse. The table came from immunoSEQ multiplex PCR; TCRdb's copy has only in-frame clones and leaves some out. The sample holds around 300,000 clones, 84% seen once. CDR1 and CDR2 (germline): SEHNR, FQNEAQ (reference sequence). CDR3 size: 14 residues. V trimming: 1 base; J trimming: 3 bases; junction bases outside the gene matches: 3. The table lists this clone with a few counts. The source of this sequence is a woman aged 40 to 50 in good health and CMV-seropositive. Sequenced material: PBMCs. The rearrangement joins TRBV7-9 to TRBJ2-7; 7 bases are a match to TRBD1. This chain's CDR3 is CASSLGDRYYEQYF. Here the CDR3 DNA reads TGTGCCAGCAGCTTAGGGGACAGATACTACGAGCAGTACTTC. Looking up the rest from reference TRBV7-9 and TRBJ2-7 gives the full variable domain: DTGVSQNPRHKITKRGQNVTFRCDPISEHNRLYWYRQTLGQGPEFLTYFQNEAQLEKSRLLSDRFSAERPKGSFSTLEIQRTEQGDSAMYLCASSLGDRYYEQYFGPGTRLTVT.